A selection of T cell receptor beta chains follows, all from one sample in a study of cytomegalovirus exposure and HLA in healthy donors. Clones were read by immunoSEQ multiplex PCR, and TCRdb kept only the in-frame ones, dropping some. The data show 80,000 to 100,000 clones, approximately 78% seen once. The sequenced material came from PBMCs. The receptors here all came from a man aged 35 to 55 in good health and CMV-seronegative. Both conserved end residues are part of each CDR3. A D gene is named only where the DNA matches it firmly. Rows give clone size only sometimes, using once, few, many, or a class for an expanded clone.

d_call	v_call	j_call	clone_size	cdr3_nt	cdr3_aa
TRBD1	TRBV27	TRBJ2-2	NA	TGTGCCAGCAGTGCCGGGACAGCTAACACCGGGGAGCTGTTTTTT	CASSAGTANTGELFF
TRBD1	TRBV7-9	TRBJ2-7	NA	TGTGCCAGCAGCCAACCGGCGGGGACAGGGTACCACGAGCAGTACTTC	CASSQPAGTGYHEQYF
TRBD1	TRBV7-2	TRBJ2-7	NA	TGTGCCAGCAGCCCGCGACAGGGCGTCTACGAGCAGTACTTC	CASSPRQGVYEQYF
TRBD1	TRBV6-1	TRBJ1-6	NA	TGTGCCAGCAGTGATGGGGGACAGGGGGCTTCACCCCTCCACTTT	CASSDGGQGASPLHF
NA	TRBV28	TRBJ1-1	NA	TGTGCCAGCAGCCCACAGGGATATAGTGAAGCTTTCTTT	CASSPQGYSEAFF
TRBD1	TRBV19	TRBJ1-5	NA	TGTGCCAGTACTAGGGGGACAGGGATGGGCGGCAATCAGCCCCAGCATTTT	CASTRGTGMGGNQPQHF
NA	TRBV6-1	TRBJ1-2	few	TGTGCCAGCAAACTGAACCCCTATGGCTACACCTTC	CASKLNPYGYTF
NA	TRBV18	TRBJ2-3	NA	TGTGCCAGCTCACCACCCGTAGGGTCAGGGCCTTCGGATACGCAGTATTTT	CASSPPVGSGPSDTQYF
NA	TRBV6-1	TRBJ2-1	NA	TGTGCCAGCAGCGGACAGTTGTATGAGCAGTTCTTC	CASSGQLYEQFF
NA	TRBV2	TRBJ1-5	NA	TGTGCCAGCAGTCAGGGTTATAGCAATCAGCCCCAGCATTTT	CASSQGYSNQPQHF
TRBD2	TRBV6-5	TRBJ2-5	NA	TGTGCCAGCAGTTCCGGTAGCGGGGGGAGGACTGAGCAGTACTTC	CASSSGSGGRTEQYF
NA	TRBV19	TRBJ2-2	NA	TGTGCCAGTAGTATAGGAAGGGGGAATGACGGGGAGCTGTTTTTT	CASSIGRGNDGELFF
TRBD2	TRBV5-4	TRBJ2-1	NA	TGTGCCAGCAGCTTCGGGGGGTCCTACAATGAGCAGTTCTTC	CASSFGGSYNEQFF